Presented here are 25 T cell receptor beta chains from one specimen sequenced in a study of CD8+ T cells in alopecia areata. Treatment here: oral pan-JAK inhibitor, 5-10 mg twice daily. Extraction and reverse transcription of RNA yielded cDNA as the sequencing template. The assay was immunoSEQ multiplex PCR, and TCRdb's table has in-frame clones only and misses some. The sample holds under 200,000 clones, about two thirds seen once. The input for sequencing was CD4+ T cells sorted from blood, taken at week 4, from a patient treated with tofacitinib. Receptors originate from a human donor with alopecia areata.

The V gene is TRBV7-2, the J gene TRBJ2-3; TRBD2 matches 14 bases. This CDR3 contains 17 residues. V was clipped by 5 bases and J by 3 bases; unmatched bases: 7. Germline CDR1 reads SGHTA; CDR2 reads FQGNSA. The CDR3: CASSPPGLAGGTDTQYF. In DNA form, the CDR3 reads TGTGCCAGCAGCCCACCCGGACTAGCGGGGGGTACAGATACGCAGTATTTT.

The rearrangement uses TRBV29-1 and TRBJ2-7, with D hard to call. V was trimmed by 2 bases and J by 1 base, leaving 3 bases between them. The CDR3 is 11 residues long. The V gene's germline CDR1 is SQVTM and CDR2 ANQGSEA. CDR3 in amino acids: CSVEFSYEQYF. CDR3 sequence (DNA): TGCAGCGTTGAATTTTCCTACGAGCAGTACTTC.

This chain's CDR3 is CSAAQGTNTEAFF. The CDR3 DNA reads TGCAGCGCCGCCCAGGGGACGAACACTGAAGCTTTCTTT. The rearrangement uses TRBV29-1 and TRBJ1-1; D is possibly TRBD1 (6 bases). This CDR3 contains 13 residues. V lost 7 bases and J 1 base, leaving 13 bases between the germline ends. Germline CDR1 SQVTM, CDR2 ANQGSEA. Drawing the rest from reference TRBV29-1 and TRBJ1-1, the complete variable domain is SAVISQKPSRDICQRGTSLTIQCQVDSQVTMMFWYRQQPGQSLTLIATANQGSEATYESGFVIDKFPISRPNLTFSTLTVSNMSPEDSSIYLCSAAQGTNTEAFFGQGTRLTVV.

The chain carries TRBV7-3 and TRBJ2-7; the match to TRBD1 covers 10 bases. V gave up 4 bases and J gave up 3 bases; unmatched junction bases: 3. Per germline, CDR1 SGHTA and CDR2 FQGTGA. The CDR3 is 14 amino acids. CDR3 nucleotides: TGTGCCAGCAGCTGCGACAGGGGGCGCTACGAGCAGTACTTC. It yields the protein CASSCDRGRYEQYF. The whole variable domain, remainder taken from reference TRBV7-3 and TRBJ2-7, is GAGVSQTPSNKVTEKGKYVELRCDPISGHTALYWYRQSLGQGPEFLIYFQGTGAADDSGLPNDRFFAVRPEGSVSTLKIQRTERGDSAVYLCASSCDRGRYEQYFGPGTRLTVT.

V is TRBV29-1 and J is TRBJ2-4, with D possibly matching TRBD1 (6 bases). Trimming removed 6 bases at V and 7 bases at J, with 7 bases between. The CDR3 has 10 amino acids. CDR1 is SQVTM, CDR2 ANQGSEA, per germline. This chain's CDR3 is CSVGANIQYF. CDR3 nucleotide sequence: TGCAGCGTGGGGGCGAACATTCAGTACTTC.

The chain recombines TRBV7-2 with TRBJ1-3; D ambiguous. Germline values: CDR1 SGHTA, CDR2 FQGNSA. The CDR3 is 15 amino acids. Trimming removed 3 bases at V and 3 bases at J, with 12 bases between. CDR3 in DNA: TGTGCCAGCAGCTTTAGGTCCGGGTTTGGAAACACCATATATTTT. Translated: CASSFRSGFGNTIYF. Variable domain in full (rest from reference TRBV7-2 and TRBJ1-3): GAGVSQSPSNKVTEKGKDVELRCDPISGHTALYWYRQSLGQGLEFLIYFQGNSAPDKSGLPSDRFSAERTGGSVSTLTIQRTQQEDSAVYLCASSFRSGFGNTIYFGEGSWLTVV.

The chain recombines TRBV7-2 with TRBJ2-5, with D perhaps given as TRBD1 or TRBD2 (7 bases each). The CDR3 loop spans 14 amino acids. Germline assignment: CDR1 SGHTA and CDR2 FQGNSA. V shed 4 bases and J shed 5 bases, with 14 bases lying between them. In DNA, the CDR3 is TGTGCCAGCAGCTACCAGGGGGGGCGGGAGACCCAGTACTTC. This sequence encodes CASSYQGGRETQYF.

V gene TRBV30 combines with J gene TRBJ2-2, with unresolved D. Germline-derived CDR1 and CDR2 are GTSNPN and SVGIG (reference sequence). The V end lost 3 bases, the J end lost 1 base, and 3 bases lay between the germline ends. This CDR3 has 12 amino acids. CDR3 DNA sequence: TGTGCCTGGAGGGAGAACACCGGGGAGCTGTTTTTT. The encoded protein is CAWRENTGELFF.

This clone appeared once. This specimen includes other DNA sequences encoding the same CDR3. The chain is built from TRBV7-2 and TRBJ2-7; possible D gene TRBD2, 5 bases. The length of the CDR3 is 14 residues. V was trimmed by 4 bases and J by 1 base, leaving 11 bases between them. Germline V gene sequence: CDR1 SGHTA, CDR2 FQGNSA. The CDR3 region is CASSSVTGSYEQYF. The DNA for the CDR3 is TGTGCCAGCAGCTCAGTAACGGGGTCCTACGAGCAGTACTTC.

The rearrangement uses TRBV7-2 and TRBJ2-6; TRBD1 matches at 7 bases. CDR1 and CDR2 from the germline V gene are SGHTA and FQGNSA. The CDR3 is 15 residues long. Trimming at V came to 10 bases and at J to 4 bases, leaving 10 bases not matched to a gene. The CDR3 DNA sequence: TGTGCCAAGGGGGCAGGCTTTACCGGGGCCAACGTCCTGACTTTC. This gives the protein CAKGAGFTGANVLTF. The whole variable domain, filled in from reference TRBV7-2 and TRBJ2-6, reads GAGVSQSPSNKVTEKGKDVELRCDPISGHTALYWYRQSLGQGLEFLIYFQGNSAPDKSGLPSDRFSAERTGGSVSTLTIQRTQQEDSAVYLCAKGAGFTGANVLTFGAGSRLTVL.

This sequence joins TRBV29-1 and TRBJ1-1, with a weak D call TRBD1 (6 bases). The V end lost 7 bases, the J end lost 4 bases, and 16 bases lay between the germline ends. The CDR3 contains 13 residues. Germline values: CDR1 SQVTM, CDR2 ANQGSEA. The CDR3 coding sequence is TGCAGCGGCCGTCAGGGGACGAGCACTGAAGCTTTCTTT. Translation: CSGRQGTSTEAFF.

This chain joins TRBV29-1 and TRBJ2-2; D unclear. The CDR3 totals 13 residues. Germline-derived CDR1 and CDR2 are SQVTM and ANQGSEA. Deletions cut 4 bases from V and 5 bases from J, with 11 bases between. The CDR3 here is CSVARQATGELFF. The CDR3 bases are TGCAGCGTTGCCAGGCAGGCGACCGGGGAGCTGTTTTTT.

The chain has TRBV18 and TRBJ2-7; 8 bases are a match to TRBD2. V shed 2 bases, J shed 3 bases, and the junction held 6 bases outside the gene matches. The CDR3 runs to 15 residues. Germline loops: CDR1 KGHSH, CDR2 LQKENI. The chain's CDR3 is CASSPSGGRIYEQYF. CDR3 in DNA: TGTGCCAGCTCACCAAGCGGGGGACGAATCTACGAGCAGTACTTC.

The gene calls are TRBV25-1 and TRBJ1-6; D remains ambiguous. Germline assignment: CDR1 MGHDK and CDR2 SYGVNS. This CDR3 spans 13 amino acids. The germline V and J ends were trimmed by 4 bases and 8 bases, with 9 bases remaining between them. The CDR3 sequence: CASSALTYSPLHF. In DNA, the CDR3 is TGTGCCAGCAGTGCCCTGACCTATTCACCCCTCCACTTT.

The chain combines TRBV29-1 with TRBJ1-1, with a possible D match to TRBD1 (5 bases). Germline values: CDR1 SQVTM, CDR2 ANQGSEA. The ends were cut back, 3 bases at V and 5 bases at J, with 10 bases in the middle. This CDR3 is built from 12 residues. CDR3 sequence (DNA): TGCAGCGTTGAGGGGCTCCTAACTGAAGCTTTCTTT. Its translation: CSVEGLLTEAFF.

V and J are TRBV6-5 and TRBJ2-7; D is unclear. Germline CDR1 reads MNHEY; CDR2 reads SVGAGI. The CDR3 sequence is 13 residues long. Deletions cut 2 bases from V and 6 bases from J, with 11 bases between. This CDR3 reads CASSYEYLSEQYF. The CDR3 bases are TGTGCCAGCAGTTACGAATACCTCTCCGAGCAGTACTTC.

This clone was detected once. CDR3 in amino acids: CSVRQGANTGELFF. Written as DNA, the CDR3 is TGCAGCGTAAGACAGGGGGCTAACACCGGGGAGCTGTTTTTT. This chain links TRBV29-1 with TRBJ2-2, with 10 bases that match TRBD1. This CDR3 comprises 14 residues. CDR1 SQVTM and CDR2 ANQGSEA come from the germline V gene. V lost 6 bases and J lost 2; bases outside the gene matches: 3.

The CDR3 DNA sequence: TGTGCCAGCAGAAACATCTACGAGCAGTACTTC. Protein product: CASRNIYEQYF. V is TRBV27 and J is TRBJ2-7; D unresolved. The CDR3 length is 11 residues. V was clipped by 6 bases and J by 3 bases, with 6 bases between them. CDR1 and CDR2 (germline): MNHEY, SMNVEV (reference sequence).

This clone has more than one count but fewer than ten. The chain has TRBV7-9 and TRBJ2-3, with 11 bases aligning to TRBD2. Germline trimming cut 8 bases from V and 4 bases from J; bases unmatched to any gene: 11. This CDR3 is 16 amino acids long. Germline CDR1 and CDR2: SEHNR and FQNEAQ (reference sequence). This CDR3 is CASGVAGGTLADTQYF. DNA for the CDR3: TGTGCCAGCGGAGTAGCGGGGGGGACCCTCGCAGATACGCAGTATTTT.

The chain uses TRBV9 and TRBJ1-1; D is ambiguous. The CDR3 covers 15 residues. The ends were cut back, 0 bases at V and 1 base at J, with 10 bases in the middle. Germline V gene lookup returns CDR1 SGDLS and CDR2 YYNGEE. The CDR3 reads CASSVDPGRNTEAFF. The CDR3 region has the DNA TGTGCCAGCAGCGTAGATCCAGGACGGAACACTGAAGCTTTCTTT.

The chain links TRBV4-2 to TRBJ1-2; D is perhaps TRBD1 (5 bases). The CDR3 length is 15 residues. Germline V gene lookup returns CDR1 LGHNA and CDR2 YNFKEQ. Trimming shortened V by 4 bases and J by 3 bases, and 15 bases separated the two germline ends. The CDR3 is CASSPGGVRDYGYTF. DNA of the CDR3: TGTGCCAGCAGCCCCGGGGGGGTGAGGGACTATGGCTACACCTTC.

The chain carries TRBV13 and TRBJ2-7; D remains unclear. This CDR3 has 11 amino acids. Trimming took off 4 bases at V and 1 base at J, with 2 bases between the two ends. Germline CDR1 is PRHDT and CDR2 is FYEKMQ (reference sequence). CDR3 sequence (DNA): TGTGCCAGCAGCTATTCCTACGAGCAGTACTTC. Translated, it gives CASSYSYEQYF.

In this sample, this clone turned up a few times. The gene calls are TRBV27 and TRBJ1-1, with D uncertain. V was pared by 8 bases and J by 0 bases, with 19 bases between. Germline CDR1 and CDR2: MNHEY and SMNVEV (reference sequence). CDR3 length: 16 amino acids. The CDR3 is CASHPYSDGVNTEAFF. In nucleotides, the CDR3 is TGTGCCAGCCACCCTTACAGCGACGGGGTGAACACTGAAGCTTTCTTT.

The genes are TRBV29-1 and TRBJ1-6; TRBD1 aligns across 9 bases. V shed 6 bases and J 8 bases; nucleotides not matched to a gene: 8. The germline gives CDR1 SQVTM, CDR2 ANQGSEA. The CDR3 is 14 amino acids. The CDR3 reads CSVATGGKDSPLHF. CDR3 bases: TGCAGCGTGGCGACAGGGGGGAAGGATTCACCCCTCCACTTT.

CDR3 sequence (DNA): TGCGCCAGCAGCTCGATGGAACTAGCGGGGACCGGGGAGCTGTTTTTT. Translation: CASSSMELAGTGELFF. The rearrangement links TRBV5-1 to TRBJ2-2, with 10 bases aligning to TRBD2. Looked up from germline, CDR1 is SGHRS and CDR2 is YFSETQ. This CDR3 spans 16 amino acids. The junction had 7 bases not matched to a gene; V was cut back by 3 bases and J by 5 bases.